The 29 T cell receptor beta chains given below trace back to one sample, sequenced in a study of blood T cells in healthy people across ages. It was with a sample-barcoded 5' primer and a J-beta primer mix that a second PCR of about 7 to 12 cycles was run. TCRdb reprocessed the 5' RACE reads via MiXCR and lists one record per CDR3 protein. The sample has 500,000 to 600,000 distinct CDR3 sequences, 27% seen once; the top ten hold less than 20%. The sequenced sample consisted of blood. The receptors were gathered from a woman between 65 and 79 years old in good health.

The V and J genes are TRBV20-1 and TRBJ1-2; 7 bases match TRBD1. The length of the CDR3 is 13 residues. The ends lost 4 bases at V and 6 bases at J; junction bases unmatched: 8. Germline lookup yields CDR1 DFQATT and CDR2 SNEGSKA (reference sequence). The CDR3 DNA sequence: TGCAGTGCTATTGGGACAGTCTTACATGGCTACACCTTC. Its protein product is CSAIGTVLHGYTF.

The genes are TRBV12-3 or TRBV12-4 and TRBJ1-2; 8 bases are a match to TRBD1. There are 14 residues in the CDR3. V was pared by 0 bases and J by 6 bases, with 3 bases of the junction left unmatched. DNA for the CDR3: TGTGCCAGCAGTTTAGCAGGGACAGGCAATGGCTACACCTTC. Protein product: CASSLAGTGNGYTF.

About this clonotype: One junction end does not reproduce the germline sequence, and a read error may be involved. The chain couples TRBV7-2 to TRBJ2-7, with TRBD2 identical over 9 bases. The length of the CDR3 is 15 residues. Germline V gene sequence: CDR1 SGHTA, CDR2 FQGNSA. Here the CDR3 reads CASNLSGTSFYEQYF. The CDR3 DNA reads as TGTGCCAGCAACTTAAGTGGGACTAGCTTCTACGAGCAGTACTTC.

V is TRBV7-2 and J is TRBJ1-4; D unclear. The CDR3 is 14 residues long. In germline, CDR1 is SGHTA, CDR2 FQGNSA. V gave up 4 bases and J gave up 8 bases, with 14 bases separating them. The CDR3 region has the DNA TGTGCCAGCAGCTCTTCTTGGTCAGAGGAAAAACTGTTTTTT. The encoded protein is CASSSSWSEEKLFF.

The chain links TRBV5-1 to TRBJ2-1; TRBD1 aligns across 8 bases. There are 14 residues in the CDR3. Germline V lookup: CDR1 SGHRS, CDR2 YFSETQ. Germline trimming cut 1 base from V and 10 bases from J; bases unmatched to any gene: 7. The CDR3 DNA reads TGCGCCAGCAGCTTGTTCCAGGGGGCTGGAGAGCAGTTCTTC. Translated, it gives CASSLFQGAGEQFF.

The J gene is TRBJ2-5, the V gene TRBV7-2; 8 positions agree with TRBD1. Losses at the gene ends were 5 bases for V and 7 bases for J; bases not matched to a gene: 6. CDR1 is SGHTA and CDR2 is FQGNSA in the germline V gene. The CDR3 is 13 amino acids. This CDR3 is CASSQTGGGTQYF. The DNA for the CDR3 is TGTGCCAGCAGCCAAACAGGGGGAGGGACCCAGTACTTC.

The chain employs TRBV7-9 and TRBJ2-4, with D perhaps matching TRBD2 (5 bases). Between the trimmed V and J ends, which lost 1 base and 6 bases, there was a span of 10 bases. The CDR3 contains 14 residues. CDR1 and CDR2 from the germline V gene are SEHNR and FQNEAQ (reference sequence). The CDR3 loop reads CASSLDFRGNIQYF. The CDR3 coding sequence is TGTGCCAGCAGCTTAGACTTCCGGGGAAACATTCAGTACTTC. Combining the CDR3 with reference TRBV7-9 and TRBJ2-4 gives the whole variable domain DTGVSQNPRHKITKRGQNVTFRCDPISEHNRLYWYRQTLGQGPEFLTYFQNEAQLEKSRLLSDRFSAERPKGSFSTLEIQRTEQGDSAMYLCASSLDFRGNIQYFGAGTRLSVL.

The V call is TRBV2, the J call TRBJ1-4; unclear D gene. CDR3 length: 14 amino acids. Trimming took 7 bases from V and 0 from J, leaving 9 bases between them. CDR1 SNHLY and CDR2 FYNNEI come from the germline V gene. CDR3 DNA sequence: TGTGCCAGCAAAGGAAGTGCAACTAATGAAAAACTGTTTTTT. Its translation: CASKGSATNEKLFF. The full variable domain, in which reference TRBV2 and TRBJ1-4 provide the parts outside the CDR3, is EPEVTQTPSHQVTQMGQEVILRCVPISNHLYFYWYRQILGQKVEFLVSFYNNEISEKSEIFDDQFSVERPDGSNFTLKIRSTKLEDSAMYFCASKGSATNEKLFFGSGTQLSVL.

The rearrangement uses TRBV11-1 and TRBJ2-5, with D possibly being TRBD2 (5 bases). Trimming left V 0 bases short and J 5 bases short, with 19 bases between. Germline CDR1 SGHAT, CDR2 FQDESV (reference sequence). The CDR3 totals 17 residues. In DNA, the CDR3 is TGTGCCAGCAGCTTAGCGCGGGTATCAAGAGGTGGGGAGACCCAGTACTTC. Residues: CASSLARVSRGGETQYF.

The chain couples TRBV10-3 to TRBJ2-5; D not resolved. Looked up from germline, CDR1 is ENHRY and CDR2 is SYGVKD. V dropped 3 bases and J dropped 3 bases, with 20 bases sitting between them. This CDR3 has 17 amino acids. CDR3 bases: TGTGCCATCAGTGACCCCCACGACCCCGTGGGTAAAGAGACCCAGTACTTC. Translated: CAISDPHDPVGKETQYF.

This clonotype has just a few counts. This chain links TRBV9 with TRBJ2-1; unclear D gene. The CDR3 is 14 residues long. Trimming left V 0 bases short and J 7 bases short, with 11 bases between. CDR1 is SGDLS, CDR2 YYNGEE, per germline. For the CDR3, the DNA is TGTGCCAGCAGCGTAGGCTCCTTCAGTAATGAGCAGTTCTTC. Protein sequence: CASSVGSFSNEQFF.

CDR3 residues: CASSLLAGETGNEQFF. The CDR3 bases are TGCGCCAGCAGCCTCCTAGCGGGGGAGACGGGGAATGAGCAGTTCTTC. This sequence joins TRBV4-1 and TRBJ2-5, with 10 positions matching TRBD2. The J call may be mistaken, given a closer DNA end match to TRBJ2-1. Germline V gives CDR1 MGHRA, CDR2 YSYEKL. The CDR3 is 16 residues long.

The J gene is TRBJ2-1, the V gene TRBV5-1, with no clear D. V gave up 4 bases and J gave up 0 bases, with 11 bases separating them. CDR1 and CDR2 (germline): SGHRS, YFSETQ. The CDR3 consists of 15 residues. CDR3 bases: TGCGCCAGCAGCCTACCTCGCGACTCCTACAATGAGCAGTTCTTC. Protein sequence: CASSLPRDSYNEQFF.

As concerns this clonotype: Sequence at one end of the junction differs from germline and may be a read error. CDR3 region: CASSQTGTPLSYGYTF. In DNA, the CDR3 is TGTGCCAGCAGCCAGACCGGGACCCCCCTTTCCTATGGTTACACCTTC. This rearrangement joins TRBV4-2 to TRBJ1-2; tentative D call: TRBD1 (5 bases). This CDR3 is built from 16 residues. Germline V CDR1 and CDR2: LGHNA, YNFKEQ.

The rearrangement joins TRBV5-1 to TRBJ2-5; 9 bases are a match to TRBD2. J lost 4 bases, V lost 7 bases, and 11 bases had no gene match. Germline V gene lookup returns CDR1 SGHRS and CDR2 YFSETQ. CDR3 length: 15 amino acids. CDR3 region: CASHPGGSGGETQYF. Here the CDR3 DNA reads TGCGCCAGCCACCCGGGAGGTAGCGGGGGAGAGACCCAGTACTTC.

The chain links TRBV20-1 to TRBJ2-5, with 8 bases identical to TRBD1. With the DNA end fitting TRBJ2-1 better, the J assignment may be wrong. Germline CDR1 reads DFQATT; CDR2 reads SNEGSKA (reference sequence). The CDR3 runs 15 residues. The CDR3 loop is CSAVSRDRNYNEQFF. In DNA, the CDR3 is TGCAGTGCTGTTTCCCGGGACAGGAATTACAATGAGCAGTTCTTC.

This clonotype was counted between two and nine times. The chain couples TRBV20-1 to TRBJ2-5, with 11 bases aligning to TRBD2. The CDR3 runs 14 residues. Germline V lookup: CDR1 DFQATT, CDR2 SNEGSKA (reference sequence). The J segment lost 4 bases and the V segment lost 3 bases, leaving 4 bases of the junction unmatched. The CDR3 DNA reads TGCAGTGCTAGTGCTAGCGGGGGGCCAGAGACCCAGTACTTC. It encodes CSASASGGPETQYF.

V usage is TRBV2 and J usage is TRBJ1-4; TRBD1 matches at 7 bases. The J segment lost 8 bases and the V segment lost 5 bases, leaving 5 bases of the junction unmatched. The CDR3 runs to 13 residues. CDR1 and CDR2 (germline): SNHLY, FYNNEI. Here the CDR3 reads CASSLTGTEKLFF. CDR3 nucleotides: TGTGCCAGCAGTCTGACAGGGACGGAAAAACTGTTTTTT.

This chain links TRBV7-2 with TRBJ2-5; 11 bases fit TRBD2. Near its end, the DNA agrees better with TRBJ2-7, so the J call may be wrong. This CDR3 comprises 16 residues. CDR1 is SGHTA, CDR2 FQGNSA, per germline. The CDR3 nucleotides are TGTGCCAGCAGCTCACTAGCGGGGGCTCTCTCCTACGAGCAGTACTTC. Amino acids: CASSSLAGALSYEQYF.

A note on this clonotype: Relative to the germline gene, one junction end is altered; a read error may explain this. This sequence joins TRBV5-1 and TRBJ1-4, with 8 bases aligning to TRBD1. Per germline, CDR1 SGHRS and CDR2 YFSETQ. This CDR3 is built from 16 residues. CDR3 amino acids: CASSPGTGAINENLFF. CDR3 DNA sequence: TGCGCCAGCAGCCCTGGGACAGGCGCTATTAATGAAAACCTGTTTTTT.

The rearrangement uses TRBV7-9 and TRBJ2-3; D ambiguous. Germline CDR1 is SEHNR and CDR2 is FQNEAQ (reference sequence). Trimming shortened V by 1 base and J by 8 bases, and 25 bases separated the two germline ends. This CDR3 contains 18 residues. CDR3 sequence (DNA): TGTGCCAGCAGCTTAGAGGTCGGCTTCTCAACTCCAACCGTTACGCAGTATTTT. Its protein product is CASSLEVGFSTPTVTQYF.

In its sample, this clonotype was seen a few times. The V call is TRBV10-3, the J call TRBJ1-6; D not resolved. CDR3 length equals 13 residues. Germline-derived CDR1 and CDR2 are ENHRY and SYGVKD. The V and J ends lost 6 bases and 14 bases respectively, with 17 bases between them. The CDR3 bases are TGTGCCATCAGAGAAGGCGATCCAACAACCCTCCACTTT. Translated: CAIREGDPTTLHF.

In its sample, this clonotype was seen a few times. V gene TRBV20-1 combines with J gene TRBJ2-3, with D unclear. The CDR3 loop spans 14 amino acids. V was cut by 1 base and J by 3 bases, with 11 bases left in between. From germline, CDR1 is DFQATT and CDR2 SNEGSKA (reference sequence). Written as DNA, the CDR3 is TGCAGTGCTAGAGGCCTCGACTCTACAGATACGCAGTATTTT. It encodes CSARGLDSTDTQYF.

This chain connects TRBV6-5 to TRBJ1-2; the D is unclear. V lost 0 bases and J lost 4, with 12 bases in between. The CDR3 consists of 15 residues. Germline-derived CDR1 and CDR2 are MNHEY and SVGAGI. CDR3 sequence (DNA): TGTGCCAGCAGTTACTCCCTATCACGGGGCTATGGCTACACCTTC. Its protein is CASSYSLSRGYGYTF.

V is TRBV29-1 and J is TRBJ1-2; a possible D gene is TRBD1 (5 bases). The V gene's germline CDR1 is SQVTM and CDR2 ANQGSEA. The ends were cut back, 4 bases at V and 7 bases at J, with 10 bases in the middle. The CDR3 contains 11 residues. CDR3 in DNA: TGCAGCGTTGCGATAGGGGCTGGCTACACCTTC. Translation: CSVAIGAGYTF.

This clonotype was detected only a few times. This rearrangement joins TRBV9 to TRBJ1-1; the D is unclear. Germline CDR1 and CDR2: SGDLS and YYNGEE. The CDR3 extends over 12 amino acids. Between the trimmed V and J ends, which lost 3 bases and 1 base, there was a span of 4 bases. Written as DNA, the CDR3 is TGTGCCAGCAGCGCGGGGAACACTGAAGCTTTCTTT. This gives the protein CASSAGNTEAFF.

V is TRBV7-7 and J is TRBJ2-1; D unresolved. The germline V gene has CDR1 SSHAT and CDR2 FNYEAQ (reference sequence). The length of the CDR3 is 14 residues. CDR3 in DNA: TGTGCTAGCTCCCTTTCAAGCTCCTACAATGAGCAGTTCTTC. This encodes CASSLSSSYNEQFF.

Concerning this clonotype: The junction departs from the called germline gene at one end, perhaps through a read error. V usage is TRBV30 and J usage is TRBJ2-3; D might be TRBD2 (5 bases). The CDR3 sequence is 14 residues long. The germline gives CDR1 GTSNPN, CDR2 SVGIG (reference sequence). The CDR3 protein is CAWSNLAFTDTQCF. CDR3 in DNA: TGTGCCTGGAGTAACCTAGCCTTCACAGATACGCAGTGTTTT.

This rearrangement joins TRBV5-1 to TRBJ2-5, with TRBD2 identical over 14 bases. The CDR3 covers 13 residues. Unmatched junction bases numbered 0, after V lost 7 bases and J lost 4 bases. Germline CDR1 is SGHRS and CDR2 is YFSETQ. CDR3 bases: TGCGCCAGCGGGACTAGCGGGGGAGAGACCCAGTACTTC. Translated: CASGTSGGETQYF.